The 21 T cell receptor beta chains below come from one sample, sequenced in a study of molecular identifiers for immune sequencing clone quantification. TCRdb called the PCR reads again in MiXCR, with one record for every CDR3 protein. The data show approximately 550,000 distinct CDR3 sequences, around 23% seen once. The sample comprised naive CD8+ T cells from blood, with Jurkat cell RNA spiked in. Regarding subset: FACS-sorted CD8+CD4-CCR7+CD45RA+ naive T cells. The receptor set was obtained from a human donor in good health. Some libraries in this study had Jurkat cell RNA spiked in.

V usage is TRBV20-1 and J usage is TRBJ2-7; D uncertain. The ends were cut back, 2 bases at V and 0 bases at J, with 11 bases in the middle. The germline V gene encodes CDR1 DFQATT and CDR2 SNEGSKA (reference sequence). CDR3 length: 14 residues. The CDR3 region is CSARPQIDSYEQYF. CDR3 nucleotide sequence: TGCAGTGCTAGACCCCAGATTGACTCCTACGAGCAGTACTTC.

The genes are TRBV7-6 and TRBJ2-1; D not certain. The V end lost 4 bases, the J end lost 7 bases, and 17 bases lay between the germline ends. The V gene's germline CDR1 is SGHVS and CDR2 FNYEAQ. The CDR3 extends over 15 amino acids. CDR3 region: CASSWLKGMGNEQFF. CDR3 bases: TGTGCCAGCAGCTGGCTTAAAGGGATGGGGAATGAGCAGTTCTTC.

The gene calls are TRBV11-2 and TRBJ2-1; TRBD2 might be the D (6 bases). Trimming stripped 2 bases from V and 0 bases from J, with 11 bases between. The CDR3 totals 16 residues. Germline V gene lookup returns CDR1 SGHAT and CDR2 FQNNGV. In DNA, the CDR3 is TGTGCCAGCAGCTTATGGAGGGGTAGCTCCTACAATGAGCAGTTCTTC. It is translated as CASSLWRGSSYNEQFF.

This clonotype was seen just once. A much bigger clone sits one base away, suggesting this may be a read error. This CDR3 fails to terminate in the conserved phenylalanine or tryptophan, so it likely reflects a read error. Here the CDR3 DNA reads TGCGCCAGCAGCCTGGCCGGGACAGCCTGGCACGAGCAGTACCTC. Translating gives CASSLAGTAWHEQYL. The gene calls are TRBV5-1 and TRBJ2-7, with TRBD1 matching 7 bases. Germline V gene sequence: CDR1 SGHRS, CDR2 YFSETQ. The CDR3 is made up of 15 amino acids. J gave up 5 bases and V 4 bases, and 12 bases lay outside the gene matches.

The sample holds a few counts of this clonotype. V gene TRBV7-6 combines with J gene TRBJ2-7, with D hard to call. The CDR3 length is 14 residues. CDR1 and CDR2 from the germline V gene are SGHVS and FNYEAQ. V lost 5 bases, J lost 3 bases, and 14 bases lay in between. CDR3 amino acids: CASSPDPAHYEQYF. The CDR3 region has the DNA TGTGCCAGCAGCCCCGACCCGGCGCACTACGAGCAGTACTTC.

V gene TRBV28 combines with J gene TRBJ2-1, with D unclear. Germline CDR1 reads MDHEN; CDR2 reads SYDVKM. Trimming cost V 1 base and J 1 base, with 8 bases left between them. This CDR3 region has 15 residues. In DNA, the CDR3 is TGTGCCAGCAGTTTATTACTACGATCCTACAATGAGCAGTTCTTC. Its protein product is CASSLLLRSYNEQFF.

This clonotype was counted a single time. A clone one base away is much larger, so this may be a read error. V is TRBV7-6 and J is TRBJ1-5; D unclear. V was cut by 3 bases and J by 9 bases, with 12 bases left in between. This CDR3 region has 13 residues. From germline, CDR1 is SGHVS and CDR2 FNYEAQ. The CDR3 here is CASSLLLDPPQHF. DNA for the CDR3: TGTGCCAGCAGCTTGCTCCTCGATCCGCCCCAGCATTTT.

This clonotype has just a few counts. The chain couples TRBV6-1 to TRBJ1-6; D perhaps matches TRBD1 (5 bases). The CDR3 runs to 16 residues. The ends were cut back, 0 bases at V and 0 bases at J, with 6 bases in the middle. Germline loops: CDR1 MNHNS, CDR2 SASEGT. CDR3: CASSEAGTSYNSPLHF. The DNA of the CDR3 is TGTGCCAGCAGTGAAGCCGGGACCTCCTATAATTCACCCCTCCACTTT.

This clonotype was observed many times. The chain uses TRBV4-3 and TRBJ2-1; TRBD2 agrees at 7 bases. CDR1 is LGHNA, CDR2 YSLEER, per germline. This CDR3 has 16 residues. V dropped 1 base and J dropped 8; count of bases not matched to a gene: 11. This chain's CDR3 is CASSQGGGRSWDEQFF. In DNA, the CDR3 is TGCGCCAGCAGCCAAGGAGGCGGGAGATCATGGGATGAGCAGTTCTTC.

This clonotype was seen ten or more times. V gene TRBV30 combines with J gene TRBJ2-3, with D unclear. The V gene's germline CDR1 is GTSNPN and CDR2 SVGIG (reference sequence). The V end lost 2 bases, the J end lost 4 bases, and 7 bases lay between the germline ends. CDR3 length equals 12 residues. The CDR3 loop reads CAWSFGADTQYF. As DNA, the CDR3 is TGTGCCTGGAGTTTTGGGGCAGATACGCAGTATTTT.

Turning to this clonotype: Germline is not matched at one junction end, which may reflect a read error. This sequence joins TRBV9 and TRBJ2-5; 9 nucleotides agree with TRBD2. Germline CDR1 and CDR2: SGDLS and YYNGEE. This CDR3 comprises 15 residues. CDR3 nucleotide sequence: TGTGCTTCGGACCCAGCGGGGGGACCCCAAGAGCCCCAGTACTTC. Encoded protein: CASDPAGGPQEPQYF.

This clonotype was recorded at least ten times. The chain has TRBV7-9 and TRBJ1-1; maybe TRBD1 (6 bases). Trimming took off 2 bases at V and 7 bases at J, with 11 bases between the two ends. The germline CDR1 and CDR2 sequences are SEHNR and FQNEAQ (reference sequence). The length of the CDR3 is 13 residues. The CDR3 protein is CASSLQGGVEAFF. The CDR3 DNA is TGTGCCAGCAGCTTACAAGGGGGGGTTGAAGCTTTCTTT.

This clonotype was counted ten times or more. The chain is built from TRBV7-2 and TRBJ2-7; 8 bases align to TRBD2. Germline V gene sequence: CDR1 SGHTA, CDR2 FQGNSA. The CDR3 has 15 amino acids. Germline trimming cut 4 bases from V and 3 bases from J; bases unmatched to any gene: 8. CDR3 region: CASSSPGTSRYEQYF. The CDR3 DNA reads as TGTGCCAGCAGCTCGCCGGGGACTAGTCGCTACGAGCAGTACTTC. The variable domain in full, with the rest retrieved from reference TRBV7-2 and TRBJ2-7, is GAGVSQSPSNKVTEKGKDVELRCDPISGHTALYWYRQSLGQGLEFLIYFQGNSAPDKSGLPSDRFSAERTGGSVSTLTIQRTQQEDSAVYLCASSSPGTSRYEQYFGPGTRLTVT.

The chain employs TRBV4-3 and TRBJ1-3, with 7 bases fitting TRBD1. The CDR3 loop spans 17 amino acids. Trimming at V came to 0 bases and at J to 2 bases, leaving 7 bases not matched to a gene. CDR1 is LGHNA, CDR2 YSLEER, per germline. CDR3 protein: CASSQDATGMTGNTIYF. CDR3 coding DNA: TGCGCCAGCAGCCAAGACGCGACAGGGATGACTGGAAACACCATATATTTT.

In regard to this clonotype: Its ends do not fully match the called genes, so a read error is possible. V and J are TRBV11-2 and TRBJ2-7; 8 bases align to TRBD2. Germline CDR1 is SGHAT and CDR2 is FQNNGV. There are 15 residues in the CDR3. The CDR3: CASSPPSGGYYQQCF. The CDR3 DNA sequence: TGTGCCAGCAGCCCCCCGAGCGGGGGATACTACCAGCAGTGCTTC.

This clonotype was counted only a few times. This rearrangement joins TRBV7-9 to TRBJ1-4, with D hard to call. CDR3 length: 17 amino acids. Germline CDR1 is SEHNR and CDR2 is FQNEAQ (reference sequence). With 7 bases removed from V and 4 bases from J, the gap between germline ends came to 22 bases. The CDR3 protein is CASTPDGNRGFNEKLFF. CDR3 bases: TGTGCCAGCACCCCAGACGGGAATCGGGGATTTAATGAAAAACTGTTTTTT.

The chain combines TRBV12-3 or TRBV12-4 with TRBJ1-2; 8 positions agree with TRBD1. Unmatched junction bases numbered 9, after V lost 5 bases and J lost 4 bases. The CDR3 loop spans 15 amino acids. The DNA for the CDR3 is TGTGCCAGCAGTCAGGGACAGGACCCCCTCTATGGCTACACCTTC. Encoded protein: CASSQGQDPLYGYTF.

V gene TRBV4-1 combines with J gene TRBJ2-7, with TRBD1 identical over 8 bases. CDR1 MGHRA and CDR2 YSYEKL come from the germline V gene. The CDR3 consists of 16 residues. After removal of 4 bases from V and 3 bases from J, the junction contained 11 bases not matched to a gene. The CDR3 DNA reads TGCGCCAGCAGCCCGCAAACCGGGACAGGCCTCTACGAGCAGTACTTC. This codes for CASSPQTGTGLYEQYF.

J is TRBJ2-1 and V is TRBV19; 8 positions match TRBD1. The V gene end was trimmed by 10 bases and the J gene end by 7 bases; junction bases not matched to a gene: 6. CDR1 is LNHDA and CDR2 is SQIVND in the germline V gene (reference sequence). The CDR3 spans 12 residues. The DNA of the CDR3 is TGTGCCACCGGACAGGGATGGAATGAGCAGTTCTTC. Its translation: CATGQGWNEQFF.

The chain carries TRBV12-5 and TRBJ2-1; 12 bases line up with TRBD2. Germline CDR1 LGHNT, CDR2 FRNRAP. The ends lost 2 bases at V and 6 bases at J; junction bases unmatched: 5. The CDR3 is made up of 16 amino acids. CDR3 nucleotides: TGTGCTAGTGGTTTGATGGGGGGACTAGCGGGCAATGAGCAGTTCTTC. Amino acids: CASGLMGGLAGNEQFF. The full variable domain, its missing parts supplied by reference TRBV12-5 and TRBJ2-1, is DARVTQTPRHKVTEMGQEVTMRCQPILGHNTVFWYRQTMMQGLELLAYFRNRAPLDDSGMPKDRFSAEMPDATLATLKIQPSEPRDSAVYFCASGLMGGLAGNEQFFGPGTRLTVL.

Ten or more counts support this clonotype. The rearrangement joins TRBV6-5 to TRBJ1-1, with 8 bases that match TRBD1. The V and J ends lost 6 bases and 0 bases, in that order; junction bases with no gene match: 6. The CDR3 is 15 amino acids. CDR1 is MNHEY, CDR2 SVGAGI, per germline. Here the CDR3 reads CASSSDRGLNTEAFF. The CDR3 DNA reads TGTGCCAGCAGCTCAGACAGGGGCTTGAACACTGAAGCTTTCTTT.